Each of the 8 T cell receptor beta chains below was sequenced from the same sample in a study of T cells in Graves' hyperthyroidism and ophthalmopathy. RNA transcripts gave rise to amplified TCR beta CDR3 regions. The HTBI primer set drove a first-round RT-PCR of the TCR CDR3. In TCRdb, the multiplex PCR reads were re-called with MiXCR into one record per CDR3 protein. The sample holds 250,000 to 350,000 distinct CDR3 sequences, around 22% seen once. Sequenced material: blood. The source of these receptors is a man in his thirties or forties with Graves' ophthalmopathy.

This clonotype showed up many times. The genes are TRBV2 and TRBJ1-1; D perhaps matches TRBD1 (5 bases). Trimming removed 4 bases at V and 2 bases at J, with 8 bases between. In germline, CDR1 is SNHLY, CDR2 FYNNEI. This CDR3 region has 13 residues. In DNA, the CDR3 is TGTGCCAGCAGTGGGGGCATAAACACTGAAGCTTTCTTT. Amino acids: CASSGGINTEAFF.

This clonotype was recorded a few times. The chain recombines TRBV5-8 with TRBJ1-5; D unclear. CDR3 length: 14 residues. Per germline, CDR1 SGHTS and CDR2 YDEGEE. V dropped 1 base and J dropped 3 bases, with 8 bases sitting between them. The CDR3, as DNA: TGTGCCAGCAGCTTGAGATTGGACAATCAGCCCCAGCATTTT. As protein: CASSLRLDNQPQHF.

The V and J genes are TRBV7-8 and TRBJ2-5, with D perhaps TRBD2 (5 bases). This CDR3 is 14 amino acids long. V lost 2 bases to trimming and J lost 1 base, with 8 bases between them. Germline V gives CDR1 SGHVS, CDR2 FQNEAQ. The CDR3 sequence is CASSLSLAQETQYF. Written as DNA, the CDR3 is TGTGCCAGCAGCTTAAGTCTAGCCCAAGAGACCCAGTACTTC.

The J gene is TRBJ2-1, the V gene TRBV6-1; 9 bases are shared with TRBD2. V lost 5 bases, J lost 9 bases, and 14 bases stayed unmatched. CDR1 and CDR2 from the germline V gene are MNHNS and SASEGT. The CDR3 sequence is 16 residues long. CDR3 region: CASSRPGAGGRGEQFF. The CDR3 nucleotides read TGTGCCAGCAGTAGGCCGGGCGCGGGAGGGAGGGGTGAGCAGTTCTTC.

This clonotype came up many times. This sequence joins TRBV11-3 and TRBJ2-1; D ambiguous. Per germline, CDR1 SGHNT and CDR2 YENEEA. There are 16 residues in the CDR3. Between the trimmed V and J ends, which lost 1 base and 4 bases, there was a span of 14 bases. CDR3 sequence reads: CASSLASGRLYNEQFF. As DNA, the CDR3 is TGTGCCAGCAGCTTAGCCTCTGGGCGACTTTACAATGAGCAGTTCTTC.

This clonotype came up a few times. The V call is TRBV9, the J call TRBJ2-5, with D possibly matching TRBD1 (5 bases). V lost 5 bases to trimming and J lost 7 bases, with 9 bases between them. This CDR3 contains 11 residues. CDR1 and CDR2 (germline): SGDLS, YYNGEE. CDR3 region: CASSQGGTQYF. In DNA form, the CDR3 reads TGTGCCAGCAGTCAGGGTGGGACCCAGTACTTC. The whole variable domain, remainder taken from reference TRBV9 and TRBJ2-5, is DSGVTQTPKHLITATGQRVTLRCSPRSGDLSVYWYQQSLDQGLQFLIQYYNGEERAKGNILERFSAQQFPDLHSELNLSSLELGDSALYFCASSQGGTQYFGPGTRLLVL.

The CDR3 DNA follows: TGTGCCAGCAGTTCAGGCAGGGATCGATACAATGAGCAGTTCTTC. Protein sequence: CASSSGRDRYNEQFF. The J gene is TRBJ2-1, the V gene TRBV28; weak D call: TRBD1 (5 bases). Germline lookup yields CDR1 MDHEN and CDR2 SYDVKM. This CDR3 has 15 amino acids. V was trimmed by 4 bases and J by 4 bases, leaving 14 bases between them.

The chain combines TRBV6-9 with TRBJ2-1; D gene unclear. Trimming cost V 10 bases and J 1 base, with 17 bases left between them. CDR1 is MNHGY and CDR2 is SVAAGI in the germline V gene. CDR3 length: 15 residues. CDR3 in DNA: TGTGCCACCCGTTGGGATTTGGTATCCTACAATGAGCAGTTCTTC. It encodes CATRWDLVSYNEQFF.